This record covers a single TCR beta chain. Its antigen is currently unknown. Germline V gene lookup returns CDR1 KGHSH and CDR2 LQKENI. This CDR3 is built from 15 residues. With 6 bases removed from V and 2 bases from J, the gap between germline ends came to 16 bases. The data belong to a study of cytomegalovirus exposure and HLA in healthy donors. Study at large: Per a later analysis, the roughly 690 first-cohort and some 130 validation repertoires shared one platform. Notes on the study in general: As confirmed in vitro, three CMV-associated chains were specific for CMV antigens. Usually a TCR sequence was rare, but some public TCRs were found in many donors. Associated with cytomegalovirus, according to the listing, were about 160 TCR beta chains.

The method was immunoSEQ multiplex PCR; TCRdb's version includes in-frame clones alone and lacks a portion of them. The table shows some 170,000 clones, with 89% occurring only once. The TCR was taken from a man aged 18 to 30 in good health and CMV-seropositive. This sequence joins TRBV18 and TRBJ2-5, with D possibly TRBD1 on 6 matching bases. Material: PBMCs. CDR3 amino acids: CASSLTGTKQETQYF. The CDR3 DNA reads TGTGCCAGCTCCCTAACAGGGACCAAGCAAGAGACCCAGTACTTC.